The present T cell receptor beta chain was sequenced within a study of persistence of HIV-infected CD4 T cells. Across the whole study: Anti-CD3/anti-CD28 stimulation activated a higher proportion of cells than antigen stimulation, with lower memory fraction.

The libraries were made with immunoSEQ version 4 in survey mode. TCRdb's table, derived via immunoSEQ multiplex PCR, lists solely in-frame clones and lacks some. The data show 40,000 or so clones, roughly nine tenths seen once. Remarks on this clone: Its matching antigen is unknown.

General observations from the study: Compared with CD3/CD28-stimulated cells, CMV- and Gag-responding cells showed lower TCRbeta richness.

Nonspecific anti-CD3/anti-CD28 bead stimulation represents the broad CD4+ T cell repertoire. Sorting of responding CD4+ T cells relied on upregulated CD40 ligand together with CD69. CD8-depleted PBMCs were stimulated around 17 hours with anti-CD28/CD49d costimulation, CD40-blocking antibody and enfuvirtide. Germline V lookup: CDR1 SGDLS, CDR2 YYNGEE. CDR3 length: 16 residues. Trimming shortened V by 4 bases and J by 4 bases, and 20 bases separated the two germline ends. This clonotype was obtained from an adult man with HIV who was CMV-seropositive. V gene TRBV9 combines with J gene TRBJ1-1; D may be TRBD1 (6 bases). Sequenced material: CD4+ T cells sorted from PBMCs after approximately 19-hour stimulation, taken from a patient who received antiretroviral therapy. The CDR3 region is CASSPRPTGAFTEAFF. In nucleotides, the CDR3 is TGTGCCAGCAGCCCCCGTCCGACAGGAGCCTTCACTGAAGCTTTCTTT. The entire variable domain, with the rest obtained from reference TRBV9 and TRBJ1-1, is as follows: DSGVTQTPKHLITATGQRVTLRCSPRSGDLSVYWYQQSLDQGLQFLIQYYNGEERAKGNILERFSAQQFPDLHSELNLSSLELGDSALYFCASSPRPTGAFTEAFFGQGTRLTVV.